Following are 14 T cell receptor beta chains from one sample sequenced in a study of blood T cells in healthy people across ages. With a J-beta primer mix and a sample-barcoded 5' primer, a second PCR ran roughly 6 to 11 cycles. TCRdb analysed the 5' RACE reads with MiXCR anew, one entry per CDR3 protein. Among approximately 690,000 distinct CDR3 sequences listed, roughly three fifths were seen once. Material for sequencing was blood. The source is a man aged 60-69 years in good health.

The rearrangement uses TRBV7-8 and TRBJ2-7; D gene unclear. The assigned J gene may be wrong: the sequence end matches TRBJ2-5 better. Germline V CDR1 and CDR2: SGHVS, FQNEAQ. The CDR3 is 14 amino acids. Here the CDR3 DNA reads TGTGCCAGCAGCTTAGTAGTCCAGCAAGAGACCCAGTACTTC. Translation: CASSLVVQQETQYF.

The chain is built from TRBV29-1 and TRBJ2-7; 7 positions agree with TRBD1. V lost 4 bases and J lost 0; bases outside the gene matches: 6. The CDR3 is 14 amino acids. Germline loops: CDR1 SQVTM, CDR2 ANQGSEA. The CDR3 loop reads CSVVEQGSSYEQYF. In nucleotides, the CDR3 is TGCAGCGTTGTTGAACAGGGGTCCTCCTACGAGCAGTACTTC.

This clonotype was seen only a few times. The CDR3 nucleotides are TGTGCCAGCACTGACAGATCCTACGAGCAGTACTTC. Translating gives CASTDRSYEQYF. J is TRBJ2-7 and V is TRBV12-3 or TRBV12-4; D perhaps matches TRBD1 (5 bases). CDR3 length: 12 residues. The germline V and J ends were trimmed by 7 bases and 1 base, with 8 bases remaining between them.

The chain has TRBV6-1 and TRBJ2-5; 9 bases align to TRBD1. This CDR3 comprises 12 residues. V trimming: 8 bases; J trimming: 5 bases; junction bases outside the gene matches: 3. Germline V CDR1 and CDR2: MNHNS, SASEGT. CDR3 residues: CASGDRDETQYF. The DNA of the CDR3 is TGTGCCAGCGGGGACAGGGATGAGACCCAGTACTTC.

The rearrangement links TRBV20-1 to TRBJ2-4; maybe TRBD2 (6 bases). The V gene lost 1 base and the J gene lost 8 bases, with 15 bases spanning the gap. The CDR3 contains 14 residues. Germline V gene sequence: CDR1 DFQATT, CDR2 SNEGSKA (reference sequence). CDR3 protein: CSARGGRGMDIQYF. The DNA for the CDR3 is TGCAGTGCTAGAGGTGGGCGGGGTATGGACATTCAGTACTTC.

The count of this clonotype is one. This chain links TRBV25-1 with TRBJ2-2; 9 bases are shared with TRBD1. This CDR3 comprises 15 residues. CDR1 and CDR2 from the germline V gene are MGHDK and SYGVNS. The J segment lost 1 base and the V segment lost 10 bases, leaving 7 bases of the junction unmatched. This CDR3 reads CANPPGQGNTGELFF. CDR3 sequence (DNA): TGTGCCAACCCACCGGGACAGGGGAACACCGGGGAGCTGTTTTTT.

This chain uses TRBV20-1 with TRBJ2-3; the match to TRBD2 covers 7 bases. The CDR3 length is 14 residues. The germline V gene encodes CDR1 DFQATT and CDR2 SNEGSKA (reference sequence). Germline trimming cut 3 bases from V and 1 base from J; bases unmatched to any gene: 4. The CDR3 coding sequence is TGCAGTGCTAGTCCTAGCGGACGCACAGATACGCAGTATTTT. As protein: CSASPSGRTDTQYF.

In this sample, this clonotype turned up many times. The gene calls are TRBV11-3 and TRBJ1-1; tentatively, D is TRBD1 (6 bases). Germline V gives CDR1 SGHNT, CDR2 YENEEA. The CDR3 consists of 13 residues. The V end lost 1 base, the J end lost 3 bases, and 6 bases lay between the germline ends. For the CDR3, the DNA is TGTGCCAGCAGCTTAGGGACAGACACTGAAGCTTTCTTT. Encoded protein: CASSLGTDTEAFF.

CDR3 in amino acids: CASSQPTSGANVLTF. The DNA of the CDR3 is TGCGCCAGCAGCCAACCGACCTCTGGGGCCAACGTCCTGACTTTC. The chain recombines TRBV4-1 with TRBJ2-6; D gene unclear. This CDR3 has 15 residues. V lost 2 bases, J lost 0 bases, and 5 bases lay in between. The germline CDR1 and CDR2 sequences are MGHRA and YSYEKL.

The chain combines TRBV12-3 or TRBV12-4 with TRBJ2-7, with 12 bases identical to TRBD2. V dropped 11 bases and J dropped 2; count of bases not matched to a gene: 10. CDR3 length: 15 amino acids. The DNA for the CDR3 is TGTGCCTCCCGACAACTAGCGGGGGGTGCCTACGAGCAGTACTTC. As protein: CASRQLAGGAYEQYF.

The rearrangement links TRBV18 to TRBJ2-5; D unclear. Germline-derived CDR1 and CDR2 are KGHSH and LQKENI. Deletions cut 3 bases from V and 0 bases from J, with 5 bases between. The CDR3 covers 13 residues. The CDR3 loop reads CASSPADQETQYF. CDR3 DNA sequence: TGTGCCAGCTCACCGGCAGACCAAGAGACCCAGTACTTC. Using reference TRBV18 and TRBJ2-5 for the parts outside the CDR3, the full variable domain is NAGVMQNPRHLVRRRGQEARLRCSPMKGHSHVYWYRQLPEEGLKFMVYLQKENIIDESGMPKERFSAEFPKEGPSILRIQQVVRGDSAAYFCASSPADQETQYFGPGTRLLVL.

The chain links TRBV7-2 to TRBJ2-3; 9 bases map to TRBD2. CDR3 size: 17 residues. The V segment lost 1 base and the J segment 2 bases; nucleotides outside the gene matches: 7. From germline, CDR1 is SGHTA and CDR2 FQGNSA. The CDR3 nucleotides are TGTGCCAGCAGCTTAGACCCCCTAGCGGGACCCACAGATACGCAGTATTTT. This sequence encodes CASSLDPLAGPTDTQYF. Together with reference TRBV7-2 and TRBJ2-3, the CDR3 gives the full variable domain: GAGVSQSPSNKVTEKGKDVELRCDPISGHTALYWYRQSLGQGLEFLIYFQGNSAPDKSGLPSDRFSAERTGGSVSTLTIQRTQQEDSAVYLCASSLDPLAGPTDTQYFGPGTRLTVL.

This clonotype was recorded a few times. The rearrangement joins TRBV5-1 to TRBJ2-1, with D hard to call. CDR1 is SGHRS and CDR2 is YFSETQ in the germline V gene. The V end lost 0 bases, the J end lost 6 bases, and 7 bases lay between the germline ends. This CDR3 spans 13 amino acids. CDR3 nucleotides: TGCGCCAGCAGCTTGGCTCAGATCAATGAGCAGTTCTTC. Residues: CASSLAQINEQFF.

Many counts were recorded for this clonotype. The V gene is TRBV18, the J gene TRBJ2-3; the D is unclear. This CDR3 comprises 12 residues. The ends were cut back, 3 bases at V and 2 bases at J, with 3 bases in the middle. In germline, CDR1 is KGHSH, CDR2 LQKENI. The CDR3 loop is CASSPYTDTQYF. In DNA form, the CDR3 reads TGTGCCAGCTCACCCTACACAGATACGCAGTATTTT.